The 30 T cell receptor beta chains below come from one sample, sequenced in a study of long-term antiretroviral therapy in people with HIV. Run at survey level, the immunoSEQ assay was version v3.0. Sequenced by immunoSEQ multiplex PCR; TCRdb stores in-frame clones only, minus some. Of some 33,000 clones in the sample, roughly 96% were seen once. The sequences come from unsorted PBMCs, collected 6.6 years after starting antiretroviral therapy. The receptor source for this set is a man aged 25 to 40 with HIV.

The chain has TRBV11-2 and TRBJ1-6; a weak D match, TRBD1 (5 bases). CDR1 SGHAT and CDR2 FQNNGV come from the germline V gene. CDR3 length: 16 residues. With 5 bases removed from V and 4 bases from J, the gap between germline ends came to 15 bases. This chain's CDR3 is CASSGVRGSYNSPLHF. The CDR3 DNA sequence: TGTGCCAGCAGCGGGGTTCGGGGGAGTTATAATTCACCCCTCCACTTT.

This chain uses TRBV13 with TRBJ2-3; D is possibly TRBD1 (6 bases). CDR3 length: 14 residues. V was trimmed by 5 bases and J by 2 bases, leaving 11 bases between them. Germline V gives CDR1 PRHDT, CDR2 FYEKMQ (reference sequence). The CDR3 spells CASSPRTVTDTQYF. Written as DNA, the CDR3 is TGTGCCAGCAGCCCTCGGACAGTCACAGATACGCAGTATTTT.

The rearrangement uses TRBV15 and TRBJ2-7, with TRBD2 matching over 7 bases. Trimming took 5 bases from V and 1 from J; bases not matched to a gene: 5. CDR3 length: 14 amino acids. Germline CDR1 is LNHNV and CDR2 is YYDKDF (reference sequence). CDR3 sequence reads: CATSFAGESYEQYF. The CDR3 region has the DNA TGTGCCACCAGCTTTGCGGGGGAATCCTACGAGCAGTACTTC. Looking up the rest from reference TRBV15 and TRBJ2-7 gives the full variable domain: DAMVIQNPRYQVTQFGKPVTLSCSQTLNHNVMYWYQQKSSQAPKLLFHYYDKDFNNEADTPDNFQSRRPNTSFCFLDIRSPGLGDTAMYLCATSFAGESYEQYFGPGTRLTVT.

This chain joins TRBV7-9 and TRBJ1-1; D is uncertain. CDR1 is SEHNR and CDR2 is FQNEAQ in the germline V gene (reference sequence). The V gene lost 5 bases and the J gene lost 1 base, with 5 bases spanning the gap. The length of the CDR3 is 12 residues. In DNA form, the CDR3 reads TGTGCCAGCAGCGAGCAGAACACTGAAGCTTTCTTT. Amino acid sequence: CASSEQNTEAFF.

The CDR3 nucleotides read TGTGCCAGCAGCTTGGAGGTTGGCGAAAAACTGTTTTTT. It specifies CASSLEVGEKLFF. The chain uses TRBV7-2 and TRBJ1-4, with D hard to call. Germline CDR1 SGHTA, CDR2 FQGNSA. Between the trimmed V and J ends, which lost 3 bases and 8 bases, there was a span of 10 bases. The CDR3 length is 13 residues. Combining the CDR3 with reference TRBV7-2 and TRBJ1-4 gives the whole variable domain GAGVSQSPSNKVTEKGKDVELRCDPISGHTALYWYRQSLGQGLEFLIYFQGNSAPDKSGLPSDRFSAERTGGSVSTLTIQRTQQEDSAVYLCASSLEVGEKLFFGSGTQLSVL.

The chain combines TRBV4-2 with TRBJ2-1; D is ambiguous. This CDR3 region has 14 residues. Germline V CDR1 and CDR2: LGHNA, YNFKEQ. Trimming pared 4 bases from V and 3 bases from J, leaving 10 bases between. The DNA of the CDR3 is TGTGCCAGCAGCCCCTATGGAGACTACAATGAGCAGTTCTTC. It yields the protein CASSPYGDYNEQFF.

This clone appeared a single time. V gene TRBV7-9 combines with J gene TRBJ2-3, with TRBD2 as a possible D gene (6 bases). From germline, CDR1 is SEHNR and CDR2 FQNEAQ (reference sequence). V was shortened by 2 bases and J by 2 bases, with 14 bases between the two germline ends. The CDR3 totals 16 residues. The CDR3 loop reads CASSLFVGGPTDTQYF. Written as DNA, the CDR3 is TGTGCCAGCAGCTTATTTGTGGGGGGACCCACAGATACGCAGTATTTT. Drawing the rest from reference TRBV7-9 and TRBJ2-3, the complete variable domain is DTGVSQNPRHKITKRGQNVTFRCDPISEHNRLYWYRQTLGQGPEFLTYFQNEAQLEKSRLLSDRFSAERPKGSFSTLEIQRTEQGDSAMYLCASSLFVGGPTDTQYFGPGTRLTVL.

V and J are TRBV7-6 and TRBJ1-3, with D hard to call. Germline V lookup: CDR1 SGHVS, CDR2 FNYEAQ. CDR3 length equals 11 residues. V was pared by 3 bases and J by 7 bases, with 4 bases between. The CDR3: CASSFGNTIYF. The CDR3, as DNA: TGTGCCAGCAGCTTTGGGAACACCATATATTTT.

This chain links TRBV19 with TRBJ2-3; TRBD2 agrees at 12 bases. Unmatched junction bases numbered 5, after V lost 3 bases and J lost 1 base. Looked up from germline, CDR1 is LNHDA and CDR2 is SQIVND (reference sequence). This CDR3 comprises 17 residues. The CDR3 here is CASSMGRLAGGTDTQYF. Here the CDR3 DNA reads TGTGCCAGTAGTATGGGTAGACTAGCGGGGGGCACAGATACGCAGTATTTT.

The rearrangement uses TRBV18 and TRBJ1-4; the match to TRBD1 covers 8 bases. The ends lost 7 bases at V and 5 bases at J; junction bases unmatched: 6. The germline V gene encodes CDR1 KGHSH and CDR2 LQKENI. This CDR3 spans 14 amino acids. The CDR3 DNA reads TGTGCCAGCTTGGGCAGGGGGCGAAATGAAAAACTGTTTTTT. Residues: CASLGRGRNEKLFF. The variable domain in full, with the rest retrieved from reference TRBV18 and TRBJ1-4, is NAGVMQNPRHLVRRRGQEARLRCSPMKGHSHVYWYRQLPEEGLKFMVYLQKENIIDESGMPKERFSAEFPKEGPSILRIQQVVRGDSAAYFCASLGRGRNEKLFFGSGTQLSVL.

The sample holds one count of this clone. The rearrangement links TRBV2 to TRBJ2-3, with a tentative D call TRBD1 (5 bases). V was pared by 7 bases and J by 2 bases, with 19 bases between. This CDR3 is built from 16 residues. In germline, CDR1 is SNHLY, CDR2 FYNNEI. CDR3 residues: CASTTTGGAYTDTQYF. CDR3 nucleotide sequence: TGTGCCAGCACCACGACGGGTGGGGCGTACACAGATACGCAGTATTTT. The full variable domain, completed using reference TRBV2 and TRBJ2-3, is EPEVTQTPSHQVTQMGQEVILRCVPISNHLYFYWYRQILGQKVEFLVSFYNNEISEKSEIFDDQFSVERPDGSNFTLKIRSTKLEDSAMYFCASTTTGGAYTDTQYFGPGTRLTVL.

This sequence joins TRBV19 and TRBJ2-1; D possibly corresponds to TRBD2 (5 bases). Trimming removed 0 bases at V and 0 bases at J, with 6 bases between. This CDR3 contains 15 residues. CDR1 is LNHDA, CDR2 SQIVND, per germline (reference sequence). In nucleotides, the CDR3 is TGTGCCAGTAGTATAGATGGGAGCTCCTACAATGAGCAGTTCTTC. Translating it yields CASSIDGSSYNEQFF.

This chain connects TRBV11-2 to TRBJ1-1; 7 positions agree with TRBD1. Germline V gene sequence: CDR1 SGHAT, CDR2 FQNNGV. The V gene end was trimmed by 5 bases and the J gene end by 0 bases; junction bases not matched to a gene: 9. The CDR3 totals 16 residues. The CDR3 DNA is TGTGCCAGCAGCAGCCCCTCAGGGGGTTTGAACACTGAAGCTTTCTTT. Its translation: CASSSPSGGLNTEAFF.

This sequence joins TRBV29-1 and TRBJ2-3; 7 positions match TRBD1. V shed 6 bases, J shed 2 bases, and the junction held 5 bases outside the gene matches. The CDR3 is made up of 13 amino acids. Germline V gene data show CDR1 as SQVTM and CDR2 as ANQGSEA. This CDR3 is CSVTTGNTDTQYF. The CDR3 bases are TGCAGCGTGACGACAGGGAACACAGATACGCAGTATTTT.

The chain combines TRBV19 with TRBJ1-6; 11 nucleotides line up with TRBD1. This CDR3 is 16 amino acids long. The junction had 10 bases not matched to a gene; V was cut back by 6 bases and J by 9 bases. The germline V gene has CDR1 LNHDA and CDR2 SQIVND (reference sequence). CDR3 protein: CASRGRDRGFGSPLHF. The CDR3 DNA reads TGTGCCAGTAGGGGCCGGGACAGGGGGTTTGGTTCACCCCTCCACTTT. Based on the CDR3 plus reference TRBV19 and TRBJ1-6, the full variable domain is DGGITQSPKYLFRKEGQNVTLSCEQNLNHDAMYWYRQDPGQGLRLIYYSQIVNDFQKGDIAEGYSVSREKKESFPLTVTSAQKNPTAFYLCASRGRDRGFGSPLHFGNGTRLTVT.

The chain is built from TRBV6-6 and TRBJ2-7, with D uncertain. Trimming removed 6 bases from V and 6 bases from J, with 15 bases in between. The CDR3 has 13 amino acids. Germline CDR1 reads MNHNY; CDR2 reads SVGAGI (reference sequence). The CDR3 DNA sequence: TGTGCCAGCAGCACCCTCTCGAGGTCCGAGCAGTACTTC. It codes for CASSTLSRSEQYF.

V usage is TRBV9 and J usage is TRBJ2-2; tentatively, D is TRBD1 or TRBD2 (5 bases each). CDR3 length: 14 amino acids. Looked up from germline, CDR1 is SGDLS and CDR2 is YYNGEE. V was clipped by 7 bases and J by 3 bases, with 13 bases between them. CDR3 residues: CASSLGRDTGELFF. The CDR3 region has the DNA TGTGCCAGCTCTCTGGGGCGGGACACCGGGGAGCTGTTTTTT.

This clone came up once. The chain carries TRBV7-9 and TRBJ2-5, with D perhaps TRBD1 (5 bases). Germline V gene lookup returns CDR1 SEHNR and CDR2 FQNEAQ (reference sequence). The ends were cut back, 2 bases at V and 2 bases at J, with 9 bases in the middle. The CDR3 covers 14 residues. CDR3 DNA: TGTGCCAGCAGCTTATCCCGACAGCAAGAGACCCAGTACTTC. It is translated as CASSLSRQQETQYF.

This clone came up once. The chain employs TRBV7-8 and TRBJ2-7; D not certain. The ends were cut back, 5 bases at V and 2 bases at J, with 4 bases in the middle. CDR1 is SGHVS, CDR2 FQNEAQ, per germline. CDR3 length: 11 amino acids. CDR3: CASSLTYEQYF. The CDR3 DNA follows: TGTGCCAGCAGCCTCACCTACGAGCAGTACTTC.

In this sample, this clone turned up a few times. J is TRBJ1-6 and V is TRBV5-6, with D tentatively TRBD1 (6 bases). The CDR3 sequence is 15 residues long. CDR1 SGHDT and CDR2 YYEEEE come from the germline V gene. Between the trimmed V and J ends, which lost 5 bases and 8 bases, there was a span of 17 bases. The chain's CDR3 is CASSSYIEGDSPLHF. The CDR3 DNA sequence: TGTGCCAGCAGTTCCTACATCGAGGGGGATTCACCCCTCCACTTT.

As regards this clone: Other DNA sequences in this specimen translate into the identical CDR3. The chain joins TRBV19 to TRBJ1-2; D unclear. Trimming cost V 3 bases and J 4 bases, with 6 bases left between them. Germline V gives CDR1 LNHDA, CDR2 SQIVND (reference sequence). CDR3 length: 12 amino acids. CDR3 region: CASSISVYGYTF. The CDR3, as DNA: TGTGCCAGTAGTATCTCTGTCTATGGCTACACCTTC. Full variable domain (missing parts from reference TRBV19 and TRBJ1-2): DGGITQSPKYLFRKEGQNVTLSCEQNLNHDAMYWYRQDPGQGLRLIYYSQIVNDFQKGDIAEGYSVSREKKESFPLTVTSAQKNPTAFYLCASSISVYGYTFGSGTRLTVV.

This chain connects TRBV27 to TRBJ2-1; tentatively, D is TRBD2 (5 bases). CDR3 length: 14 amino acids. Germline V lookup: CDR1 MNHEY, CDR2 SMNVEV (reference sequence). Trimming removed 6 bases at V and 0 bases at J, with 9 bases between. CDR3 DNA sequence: TGTGCCAGCAGAAGCGGAAGCTCCTACAATGAGCAGTTCTTC. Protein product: CASRSGSSYNEQFF.

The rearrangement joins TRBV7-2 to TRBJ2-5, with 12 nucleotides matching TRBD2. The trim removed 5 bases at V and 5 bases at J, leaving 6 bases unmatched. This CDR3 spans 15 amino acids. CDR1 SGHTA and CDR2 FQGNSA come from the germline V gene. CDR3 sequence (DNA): TGTGCCAGCAGCCCTAGCGGGGGGGCCGGGGAGACCCAGTACTTC. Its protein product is CASSPSGGAGETQYF.

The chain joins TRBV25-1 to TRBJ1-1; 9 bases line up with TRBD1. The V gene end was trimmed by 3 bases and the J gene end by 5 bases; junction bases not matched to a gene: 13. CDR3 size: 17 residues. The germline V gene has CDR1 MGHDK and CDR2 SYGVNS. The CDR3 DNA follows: TGTGCCAGCAGTGACCAATCGATGGGACAGGGAGAAACTGAAGCTTTCTTT. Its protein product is CASSDQSMGQGETEAFF.

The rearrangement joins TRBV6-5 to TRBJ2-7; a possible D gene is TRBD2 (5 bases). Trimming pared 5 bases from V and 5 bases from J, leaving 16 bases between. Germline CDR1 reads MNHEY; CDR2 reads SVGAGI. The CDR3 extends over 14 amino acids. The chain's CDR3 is CASSPSGNPHEQYF. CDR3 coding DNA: TGTGCCAGCAGTCCCAGCGGCAATCCCCACGAGCAGTACTTC.

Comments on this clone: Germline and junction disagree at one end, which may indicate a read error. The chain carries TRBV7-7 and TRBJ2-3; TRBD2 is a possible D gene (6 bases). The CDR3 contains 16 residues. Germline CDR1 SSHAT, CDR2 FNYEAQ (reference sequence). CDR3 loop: CASSPGTGLGTDTQYF. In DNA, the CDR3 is TGTGCTAGCAGCCCGGGGACGGGACTCGGAACAGATACGCAGTATTTT.

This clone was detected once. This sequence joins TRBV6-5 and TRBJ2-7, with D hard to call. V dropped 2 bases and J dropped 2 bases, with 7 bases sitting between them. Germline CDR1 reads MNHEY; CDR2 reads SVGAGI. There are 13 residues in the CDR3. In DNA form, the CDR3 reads TGTGCCAGCAGTTACCATGACCCCTACGAGCAGTACTTC. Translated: CASSYHDPYEQYF.

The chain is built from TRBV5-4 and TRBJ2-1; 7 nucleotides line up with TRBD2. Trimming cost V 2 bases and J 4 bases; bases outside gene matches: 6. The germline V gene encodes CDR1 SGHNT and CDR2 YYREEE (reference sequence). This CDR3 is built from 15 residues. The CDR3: CASSFGREPYNEQFF. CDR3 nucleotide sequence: TGTGCCAGCAGCTTTGGGCGGGAGCCTTACAATGAGCAGTTCTTC.

This CDR3 is CAISELGIGNQPQHF. The DNA of the CDR3 is TGTGCCATCAGTGAGTTAGGGATTGGCAATCAGCCCCAGCATTTT. This chain connects TRBV10-3 to TRBJ1-5; no reliable D call. The germline V and J ends were trimmed by 1 base and 2 bases, with 9 bases remaining between them. This CDR3 contains 15 residues. Germline V gene lookup returns CDR1 ENHRY and CDR2 SYGVKD.

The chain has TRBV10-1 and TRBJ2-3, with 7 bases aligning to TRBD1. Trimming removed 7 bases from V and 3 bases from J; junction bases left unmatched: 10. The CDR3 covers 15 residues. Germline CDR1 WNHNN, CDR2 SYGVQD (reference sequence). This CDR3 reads CASKERGTDTDTQYF. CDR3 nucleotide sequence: TGCGCCAGCAAAGAGAGGGGGACAGATACAGATACGCAGTATTTT.